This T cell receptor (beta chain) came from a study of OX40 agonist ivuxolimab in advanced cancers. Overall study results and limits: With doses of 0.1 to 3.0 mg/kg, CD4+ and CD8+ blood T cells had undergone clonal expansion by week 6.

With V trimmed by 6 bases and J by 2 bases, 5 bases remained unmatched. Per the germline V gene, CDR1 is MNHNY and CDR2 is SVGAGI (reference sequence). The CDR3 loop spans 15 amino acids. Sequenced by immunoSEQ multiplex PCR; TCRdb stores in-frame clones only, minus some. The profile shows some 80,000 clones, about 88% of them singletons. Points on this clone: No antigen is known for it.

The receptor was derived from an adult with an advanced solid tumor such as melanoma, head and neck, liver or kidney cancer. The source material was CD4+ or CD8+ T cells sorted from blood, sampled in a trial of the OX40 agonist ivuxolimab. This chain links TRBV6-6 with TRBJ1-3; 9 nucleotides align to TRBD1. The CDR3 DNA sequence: TGTGCCAGCAGGTTACAGGGGGCGGCTGGAAACACCATATATTTT. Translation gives CASRLQGAAGNTIYF.